Below are 2 T cell receptor beta chains sequenced from a single sample in a study of blood T cell repertoires in COVID-19. Profiling relied on immunoSEQ multiplex PCR, and the TCRdb table lists in-frame clones only, not all of them. Of 150,000 to 200,000 clones in the sample, around 89% were seen once. The sequenced sample was peripheral blood. The receptors derive from a human donor in a cohort sampled during active COVID-19.

The genes are TRBV10-3 and TRBJ2-7; weak D call: TRBD2 (6 bases). The CDR3 extends over 13 amino acids. Trimming shortened V by 10 bases and J by 0 bases, and 13 bases separated the two germline ends. CDR1 is ENHRY and CDR2 is SYGVKD in the germline V gene. The CDR3: CANARESSYEQYF. The CDR3 coding sequence is TGTGCCAACGCACGGGAGAGCTCCTACGAGCAGTACTTC.

The chain links TRBV18 to TRBJ2-5; 7 bases map to TRBD1. V shed 3 bases and J 5 bases; nucleotides not matched to a gene: 15. The CDR3 consists of 17 residues. Germline CDR1 reads KGHSH; CDR2 reads LQKENI. The CDR3 nucleotides are TGTGCCAGCTCACCGGTGGTCGACTGGGGCAGGGGGGAGACCCAGTACTTC. Its translation: CASSPVVDWGRGETQYF.